Listed below are T cell receptor beta chains from one sample, sequenced in a study of cytomegalovirus exposure and HLA in healthy donors. Method: immunoSEQ multiplex PCR; TCRdb's copy keeps in-frame clones and lacks some. The table for this sample gives 140,000 to 150,000 clones. Sample: PBMCs. The receptors stem from a woman aged 50 to 60 in good health and CMV-seronegative. Each CDR3 is given with its conserved first and last residue. Each record gives: D gene, V gene, J gene, CDR3 protein, CDR3 DNA. D genes are given only for firm matches.

>-|TRBV7-9|TRBJ2-5
CASSLGVTDTQETQYF
TGTGCCAGCAGCTTAGGCGTAACAGACACTCAAGAGACCCAGTACTTC
>-|TRBV9|TRBJ2-7
CASSPSWASDYEQYF
TGTGCCAGCAGTCCGTCCTGGGCTAGCGACTACGAGCAGTACTTC
>TRBD2|TRBV5-4|TRBJ2-7
CASSFPTSGRYEQYF
TGTGCCAGCAGCTTTCCTACTAGCGGACGATACGAGCAGTACTTC
>-|TRBV6-5|TRBJ1-2
CASSSRYGYTF
TGTGCCAGCAGTTCCCGCTATGGCTACACCTTC
>-|TRBV7-9|TRBJ2-2
CASSLVEPGELFF
TGTGCCAGCAGCTTAGTCGAGCCCGGGGAGCTGTTTTTT
>-|TRBV9|TRBJ2-2
CASSVGGPGIGNTGELFF
TGTGCCAGCAGCGTAGGGGGCCCCGGTATCGGGAACACCGGGGAGCTGTTTTTT
>TRBD1|TRBV7-8|TRBJ1-1
CASSFWTGSTEAFF
TGTGCCAGCAGCTTCTGGACAGGAAGCACTGAAGCTTTCTTT
>TRBD1|TRBV2|TRBJ2-6
CASSPPTGGPGANVLTF
TGTGCCAGCAGCCCTCCGACAGGGGGCCCTGGGGCCAACGTCCTGACTTTC
>TRBD2|TRBV15|TRBJ2-7
CATSRVSGGAYEQYF
TGTGCCACCAGCAGAGTCAGCGGGGGGGCCTACGAGCAGTACTTC
>TRBD1|TRBV19|TRBJ1-1
CASNMRDRDTEAFF
TGTGCCAGTAACATGCGGGACAGGGACACTGAAGCTTTCTTT
>TRBD1|TRBV19|TRBJ2-3
CASSRQGTRDTQYF
TGTGCCAGTAGCCGACAGGGAACAAGAGATACGCAGTATTTT
>TRBD1|TRBV25-1|TRBJ1-2
CASRGTAPSYGYTF
TGTGCCAGCAGAGGGACAGCCCCCTCCTATGGCTACACCTTC
>-|TRBV30|TRBJ2-1
CAWRIDEQFF
TGTGCCTGGAGAATAGATGAGCAGTTCTTC
>TRBD1|TRBV30|TRBJ2-3
CAWKAGTGETDTQYF
TGTGCCTGGAAGGCCGGGACAGGGGAAACAGATACGCAGTATTTT
>TRBD2|TRBV6-1|TRBJ2-5
CASSEANVSGFYKETQYF
TGTGCCAGCAGTGAAGCGAACGTTAGCGGGTTCTACAAAGAGACCCAGTACTTC
>-|TRBV9|TRBJ2-3
CASSVPGLSTDTQYF
TGTGCCAGCAGCGTGCCGGGACTTAGCACAGATACGCAGTATTTT
>-|TRBV29-1|TRBJ2-2
CSVEDPLTGELFF
TGCAGCGTTGAAGATCCCCTCACCGGGGAGCTGTTTTTT
>TRBD2|TRBV7-2|TRBJ2-1
CASSLVAGGGNEQFF
TGTGCCAGCAGCTTAGTGGCGGGGGGTGGGAATGAGCAGTTCTTC
>TRBD1|TRBV4-3|TRBJ2-5
CASSQSRNRGEFPTNEETQYF
TGCGCCAGCAGCCAAAGCCGAAACAGGGGGGAGTTTCCTACAAACGAAGAGACCCAGTACTTC
>TRBD1|TRBV28|TRBJ2-7
CASSLPPGQLAYEQYF
TGTGCCAGCAGCTTACCTCCGGGACAGCTTGCCTACGAGCAGTACTTC
>TRBD2|TRBV5-4|TRBJ2-7
CASSPVASGIDEQYF
TGTGCCAGCAGCCCGGTAGCTAGCGGGATTGACGAGCAGTACTTC